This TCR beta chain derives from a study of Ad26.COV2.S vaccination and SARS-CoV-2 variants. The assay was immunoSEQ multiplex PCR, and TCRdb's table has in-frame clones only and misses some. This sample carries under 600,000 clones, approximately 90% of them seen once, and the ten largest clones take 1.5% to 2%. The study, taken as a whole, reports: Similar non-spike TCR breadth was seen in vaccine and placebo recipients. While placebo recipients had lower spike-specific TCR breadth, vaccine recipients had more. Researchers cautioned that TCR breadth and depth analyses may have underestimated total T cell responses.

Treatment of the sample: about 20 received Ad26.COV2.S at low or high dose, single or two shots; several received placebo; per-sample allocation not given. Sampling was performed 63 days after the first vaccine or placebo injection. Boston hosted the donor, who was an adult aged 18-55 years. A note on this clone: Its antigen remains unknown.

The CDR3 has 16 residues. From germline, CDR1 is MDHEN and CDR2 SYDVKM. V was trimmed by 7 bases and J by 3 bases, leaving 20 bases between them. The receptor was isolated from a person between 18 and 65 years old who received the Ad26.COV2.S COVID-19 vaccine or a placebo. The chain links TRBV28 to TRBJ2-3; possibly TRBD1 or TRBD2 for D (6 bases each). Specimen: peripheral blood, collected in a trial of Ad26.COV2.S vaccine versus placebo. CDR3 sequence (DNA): TGTGCCAGCACCCCGGGGGCGCGATCTGGGACAGATACGCAGTATTTT. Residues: CASTPGARSGTDTQYF. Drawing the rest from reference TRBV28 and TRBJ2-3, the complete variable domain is DVKVTQSSRYLVKRTGEKVFLECVQDMDHENMFWYRQDPGLGLRLIYFSYDVKMKEKGDIPEGYSVSREKKERFSLILESASTNQTSMYLCASTPGARSGTDTQYFGPGTRLTVL.